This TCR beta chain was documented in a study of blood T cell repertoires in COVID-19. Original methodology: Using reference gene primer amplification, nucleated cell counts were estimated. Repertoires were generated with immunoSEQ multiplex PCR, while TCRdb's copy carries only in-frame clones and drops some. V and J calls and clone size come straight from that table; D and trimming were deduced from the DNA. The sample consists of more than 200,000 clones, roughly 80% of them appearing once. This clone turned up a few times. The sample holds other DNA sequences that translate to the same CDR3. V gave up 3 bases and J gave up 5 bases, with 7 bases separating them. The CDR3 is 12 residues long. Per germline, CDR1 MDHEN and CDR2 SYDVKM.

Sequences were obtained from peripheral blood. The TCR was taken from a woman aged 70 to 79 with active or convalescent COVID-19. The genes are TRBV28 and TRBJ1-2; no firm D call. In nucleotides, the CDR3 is TGTGCCAGCAGTTTGGTAGATTATGGCTACACCTTC. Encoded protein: CASSLVDYGYTF.